Described below is a single TCR beta chain sequence and its context. V trimming: 1 base; J trimming: 4 bases; junction bases outside the gene matches: 5. Germline CDR1 SQVTM, CDR2 ANQGSEA. The CDR3 length is 15 residues. Everyone who donated was a healthy bone marrow donor. This sample is part of a study of cytomegalovirus exposure and HLA in healthy donors. The primer mix had 60 Vbeta and 13 Jbeta primers. Sequencing was performed with immunoSEQ multiplex PCR; in TCRdb, only in-frame clones are kept and a portion is missing. The sample holds 180,000 or so clones; about 75% are singletons and the top ten take roughly an eighth.

This chain links TRBV29-1 with TRBJ1-2; 11 bases are a match to TRBD1. The sample taken for sequencing was PBMCs. The receptor comes from a man in his forties or fifties in good health and CMV-seropositive. Here the CDR3 reads CSVEARDRGTYGYTF. Written as DNA, the CDR3 is TGCAGCGTTGAAGCCCGGGACAGGGGGACCTATGGCTACACCTTC.